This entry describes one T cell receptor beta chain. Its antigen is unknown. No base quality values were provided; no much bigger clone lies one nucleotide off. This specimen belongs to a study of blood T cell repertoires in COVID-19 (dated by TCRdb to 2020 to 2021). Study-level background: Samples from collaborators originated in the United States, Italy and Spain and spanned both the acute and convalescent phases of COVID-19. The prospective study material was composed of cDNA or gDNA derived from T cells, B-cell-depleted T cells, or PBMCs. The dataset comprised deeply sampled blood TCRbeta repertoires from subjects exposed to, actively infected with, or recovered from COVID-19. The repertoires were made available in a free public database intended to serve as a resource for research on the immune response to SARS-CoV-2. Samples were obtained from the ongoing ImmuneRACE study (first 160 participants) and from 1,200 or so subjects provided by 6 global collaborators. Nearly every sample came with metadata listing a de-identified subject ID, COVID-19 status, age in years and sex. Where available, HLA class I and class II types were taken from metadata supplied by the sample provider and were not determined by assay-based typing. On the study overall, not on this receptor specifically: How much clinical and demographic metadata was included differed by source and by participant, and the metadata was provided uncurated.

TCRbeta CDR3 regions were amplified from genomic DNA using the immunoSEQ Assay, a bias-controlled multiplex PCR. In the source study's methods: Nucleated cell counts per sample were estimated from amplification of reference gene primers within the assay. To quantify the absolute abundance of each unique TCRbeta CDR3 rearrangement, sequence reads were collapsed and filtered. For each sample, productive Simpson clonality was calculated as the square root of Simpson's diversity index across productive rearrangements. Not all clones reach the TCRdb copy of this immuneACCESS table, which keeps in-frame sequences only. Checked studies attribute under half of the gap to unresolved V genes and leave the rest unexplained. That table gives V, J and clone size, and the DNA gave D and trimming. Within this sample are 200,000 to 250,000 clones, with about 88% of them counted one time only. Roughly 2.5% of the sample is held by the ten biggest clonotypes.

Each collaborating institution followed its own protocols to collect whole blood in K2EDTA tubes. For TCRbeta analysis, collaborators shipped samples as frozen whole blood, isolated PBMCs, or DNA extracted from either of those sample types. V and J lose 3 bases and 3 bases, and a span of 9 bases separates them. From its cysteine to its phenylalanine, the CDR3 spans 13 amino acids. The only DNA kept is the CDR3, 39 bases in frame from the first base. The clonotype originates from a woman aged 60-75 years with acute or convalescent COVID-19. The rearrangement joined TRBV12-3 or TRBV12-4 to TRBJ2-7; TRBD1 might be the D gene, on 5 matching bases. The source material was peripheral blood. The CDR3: CASSLGQFYEQYF. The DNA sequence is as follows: TGTGCCAGCAGTTTGGGGCAGTTCTACGAGCAGTACTTC.